The 16 T cell receptor beta chains below come from one sample, sequenced in a study of blood T cell repertoires in COVID-19. Generated by immunoSEQ multiplex PCR, the TCRdb table keeps only in-frame clones and is missing some. The sample includes under 400,000 clones, just over 85% seen only once; the top ten take 4% to 5.5%. The source material was PBMCs or T cells enriched from blood (not recorded which). The receptors were gathered from a woman in her 40s with acute COVID-19.

Concerning this clone itself: One junction end does not reproduce the germline sequence, and a read error may be involved. The chain links TRBV28 to TRBJ2-7; 8 bases match TRBD2. Germline CDR1 MDHEN, CDR2 SYDVKM. The CDR3 is 15 residues long. DNA for the CDR3: TGTGCCAGCAGTTTTTTGAGCGGGAGCTTTTACGGGCAGTACTTC. Amino acids: CASSFLSGSFYGQYF.

CDR3 protein: CASGGQRDTEAFF. DNA for the CDR3: TGTGCCAGCGGAGGGCAAAGGGACACTGAAGCTTTCTTT. The chain links TRBV6-5 to TRBJ1-1; unclear D gene. Germline CDR1 is MNHEY and CDR2 is SVGAGI. With 8 bases removed from V and 3 bases from J, the gap between germline ends came to 13 bases. There are 13 residues in the CDR3.

The chain combines TRBV7-3 with TRBJ2-7; 9 bases map to TRBD2. J lost 2 bases, V lost 2 bases, and 4 bases had no gene match. CDR1 is SGHTA, CDR2 FQGTGA, per germline. The CDR3 is made up of 15 amino acids. Written as DNA, the CDR3 is TGTGCCAGCAGCTTACTAGCGGGATTCCCCTACGAGCAGTACTTC. Amino acids: CASSLLAGFPYEQYF.

The chain has TRBV5-4 and TRBJ2-5; unclear D gene. The germline gives CDR1 SGHNT, CDR2 YYREEE (reference sequence). There are 13 residues in the CDR3. V lost 2 bases and J 2 bases, leaving 7 bases between the germline ends. The CDR3 DNA reads TGTGCCAGCAGCTTCTGGCTGCAAGAGACCCAGTACTTC. Protein product: CASSFWLQETQYF.

CDR3 protein: CASSYTGARDEAFF. As DNA, the CDR3 is TGTGCCAGCAGTTACACGGGAGCTAGGGATGAAGCTTTCTTT. The chain joins TRBV6-6 to TRBJ1-1; no definite D call. In germline, CDR1 is MNHNY, CDR2 SVGAGI (reference sequence). V was pared by 2 bases and J by 7 bases, with 14 bases between. CDR3 length: 14 amino acids.

The genes are TRBV9 and TRBJ2-2; tentatively, D is TRBD1 (6 bases). This CDR3 contains 16 residues. Germline V lookup: CDR1 SGDLS, CDR2 YYNGEE. V was trimmed by 3 bases and J by 3 bases, leaving 15 bases between them. As DNA, the CDR3 is TGTGCCAGCAGCGCCCAAGTCGGACAGTACACCGGGGAGCTGTTTTTT. This codes for CASSAQVGQYTGELFF.

This rearrangement joins TRBV3-1 (or the pseudogene TRBV3-2) to TRBJ1-5; 8 bases are shared with TRBD1. The length of the CDR3 is 18 residues. The germline V gene has CDR1 LGHDT and CDR2 YNNKEL (reference sequence). J gave up 6 bases and V 0 bases, and 13 bases lay outside the gene matches. The CDR3 loop is CASSQEPVDRVYSQPQHF. In DNA, the CDR3 is TGTGCCAGCAGCCAAGAACCGGTGGACAGGGTATACAGTCAGCCCCAGCATTTT.

This clone has only a few counts. The chain carries TRBV10-3 and TRBJ1-2; D unresolved. The germline V gene encodes CDR1 ENHRY and CDR2 SYGVKD. V was pared by 3 bases and J by 8 bases, with 16 bases between. The CDR3 has 14 residues. In DNA form, the CDR3 reads TGTGCCATCAGTGACTCCGAGACTTCACGGGGCTACACCTTC. This encodes CAISDSETSRGYTF.

The V gene is TRBV3-1 (or the pseudogene TRBV3-2), the J gene TRBJ2-5; TRBD2 matches at 13 bases. CDR3 length: 16 amino acids. Trimming removed 3 bases from V and 7 bases from J; junction bases left unmatched: 8. Germline values: CDR1 LGHDT, CDR2 YNNKEL (reference sequence). The CDR3 here is CASSHGLAGVMGTQYF. The CDR3 DNA follows: TGTGCCAGCAGCCATGGACTAGCGGGGGTGATGGGGACCCAGTACTTC.

The chain carries TRBV7-9 and TRBJ2-7; D is undetermined. The germline V gene has CDR1 SEHNR and CDR2 FQNEAQ (reference sequence). The CDR3 covers 11 residues. V lost 5 bases to trimming and J lost 6 bases, with 8 bases between them. The CDR3 DNA reads as TGTGCCAGCAGCCCCCTCGGCGAGCAGTACTTC. This encodes CASSPLGEQYF.

The gene calls are TRBV20-1 and TRBJ2-5; 9 nucleotides line up with TRBD2. CDR3 size: 13 residues. V lost 3 bases and J lost 4; bases outside the gene matches: 3. Germline assignment: CDR1 DFQATT and CDR2 SNEGSKA (reference sequence). The CDR3 DNA reads TGCAGTGCTAGTGTAGCGGGAGCAGAGACCCAGTACTTC. Translating gives CSASVAGAETQYF.

This chain links TRBV9 with TRBJ2-7; maybe TRBD2 (6 bases). CDR3 length: 15 amino acids. Trimming removed 4 bases at V and 0 bases at J, with 14 bases between. Germline V gives CDR1 SGDLS, CDR2 YYNGEE. The DNA for the CDR3 is TGTGCCAGCAGCCCGGGGGACCGACCCTCCTACGAGCAGTACTTC. This gives the protein CASSPGDRPSYEQYF.

The J gene is TRBJ2-2, the V gene TRBV3-1 (or the pseudogene TRBV3-2); D is perhaps TRBD2 (5 bases). Trimming stripped 4 bases from V and 7 bases from J, with 16 bases between. Germline CDR1 LGHDT, CDR2 YNNKEL (reference sequence). CDR3 length: 15 amino acids. CDR3: CASSPLTRDGGELFF. Here the CDR3 DNA reads TGTGCCAGCAGCCCCCTAACCCGGGATGGCGGGGAGCTGTTTTTT.

This rearrangement joins TRBV7-2 to TRBJ2-7, with D tentatively TRBD1 (6 bases). Per the germline V gene, CDR1 is SGHTA and CDR2 is FQGNSA. Trimming left V 0 bases short and J 5 bases short, with 14 bases between. The CDR3 contains 15 residues. DNA for the CDR3: TGTGCCAGCAGCTTAGCGGTACAGGGCGGGCACGAGCAGTACTTC. Translation gives CASSLAVQGGHEQYF.

This clone has only a few counts. The chain combines TRBV27 with TRBJ2-5; no clear D. V gave up 10 bases and J gave up 3 bases, with 9 bases separating them. This CDR3 has 11 amino acids. The germline gives CDR1 MNHEY, CDR2 SMNVEV (reference sequence). The CDR3 is CAIHRKETQYF. CDR3 sequence (DNA): TGTGCCATTCATAGAAAAGAGACCCAGTACTTC.

The V gene is TRBV27, the J gene TRBJ2-7; 8 nucleotides agree with TRBD1. This CDR3 contains 15 residues. Germline CDR1 reads MNHEY; CDR2 reads SMNVEV (reference sequence). Trimming cost V 6 bases and J 3 bases; bases outside gene matches: 10. CDR3 protein: CASRKWGQAIYEQYF. The CDR3 DNA sequence: TGTGCCAGCAGAAAATGGGGACAGGCCATCTACGAGCAGTACTTC.